This TCR beta chain was retrieved from a study of cytomegalovirus exposure and HLA in healthy donors. On this clone: What it binds is not known.

PCR employed 60 Vbeta and 13 Jbeta primers. Assay: immunoSEQ multiplex PCR; the TCRdb copy retains only in-frame clones and omits some. The sample shows about 150,000 clones, less than 10% of them seen only once. Study-level results: Associated with cytomegalovirus, according to the listing, were 150 to 200 TCR beta chains. TCR beta sequences reportedly predicted most subjects' HLA-A and HLA-B alleles accurately.

The CDR3 consists of 13 residues. Trimming cost V 5 bases and J 6 bases; bases outside gene matches: 5. Per the germline V gene, CDR1 is SGHVS and CDR2 is FQNEAQ. The sequencing input was PBMCs. The receptor was derived from a man aged 45 to 65 in good health and CMV-seronegative. The chain combines TRBV7-8 with TRBJ1-1; 8 bases line up with TRBD1. The CDR3 DNA reads TGTGCCAGCAGCCCAACAGGGGGAGCTGAAGCTTTCTTT. Protein product: CASSPTGGAEAFF.